A single sample gave rise to the 4 T cell receptor beta chains below, sequenced in a study of identical twins. Each CDR3 protein gets one entry after TCRdb re-called the 5' RACE reads with MiXCR. The repertoire holds about 260,000 distinct CDR3 sequences, with roughly 7% as singletons. The sample also formed part of further work on yellow fever vaccine responses in identical twins.

Sequencing was performed on memory (CD45RO+) T cells sorted from blood. The origin of the receptors is a woman aged 18-30 years in good health.

The chain employs TRBV7-8 and TRBJ1-1; D gene ambiguous. CDR1 SGHVS and CDR2 FQNEAQ come from the germline V gene. The V and J ends lost 3 bases and 0 bases respectively, with 5 bases between them. The CDR3 has 13 amino acids. The chain's CDR3 is CASSLDLNTEAFF. CDR3 nucleotides: TGTGCCAGCAGCTTGGACCTGAACACTGAAGCTTTCTTT.

This chain joins TRBV24-1 and TRBJ2-3; possibly TRBD2 for D (6 bases). Trimming stripped 4 bases from V and 4 bases from J, with 20 bases between. The germline V gene encodes CDR1 KGHDR and CDR2 SFDVKD. This CDR3 contains 17 residues. This CDR3 reads CATSDPTTGVSADTQYF. The CDR3 nucleotides read TGTGCCACCAGTGACCCGACGACGGGGGTGTCGGCAGATACGCAGTATTTT.

The CDR3 region has the DNA TGTGCCAGCTCACCAGACAGTACCTACGAGCAGTACGTC. Translated: CASSPDSTYEQYV. The V and J genes are TRBV18 and TRBJ2-7; D might be TRBD1 (5 bases). Germline V gene lookup returns CDR1 KGHSH and CDR2 LQKENI. Trimming left V 2 bases short and J 2 bases short, with 7 bases between. This CDR3 contains 13 residues.

The chain has TRBV5-1 and TRBJ2-2; 7 positions agree with TRBD1. Germline values: CDR1 SGHRS, CDR2 YFSETQ. With 4 bases clipped from V and 3 bases from J, the junction kept 6 bases outside the gene matches. The CDR3 has 15 residues. The CDR3 sequence is CASSGDRSYTGELFF. The CDR3 DNA reads as TGCGCCAGCAGCGGGGACAGATCATACACCGGGGAGCTGTTTTTT.